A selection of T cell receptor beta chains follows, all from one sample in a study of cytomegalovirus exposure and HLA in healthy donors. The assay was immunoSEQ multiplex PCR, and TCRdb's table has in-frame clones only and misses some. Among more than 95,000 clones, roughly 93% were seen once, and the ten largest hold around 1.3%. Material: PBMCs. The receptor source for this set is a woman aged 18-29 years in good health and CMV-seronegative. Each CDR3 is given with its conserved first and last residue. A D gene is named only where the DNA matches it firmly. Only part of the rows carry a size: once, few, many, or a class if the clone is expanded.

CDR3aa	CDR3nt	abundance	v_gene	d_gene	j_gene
CASSEDRVGYEQYF	TGTGCCAGCAGTGAAGACAGGGTGGGCTACGAGCAGTACTTC	NA	TRBV6-1	NA	TRBJ2-7
CASTPYPARLAGVAQYF	TGTGCCAGCACTCCCTACCCAGCGAGGCTAGCGGGAGTCGCGCAGTACTTC	NA	TRBV27	TRBD2	TRBJ2-7
CASSATGGGETQYF	TGTGCCAGCAGCGCCACAGGGGGAGGGGAGACCCAGTACTTC	NA	TRBV7-9	NA	TRBJ2-5
CSVETGSTEAFF	TGCAGCGTTGAAACAGGGTCTACTGAAGCTTTCTTT	NA	TRBV29-1	NA	TRBJ1-1
CASSLETAGETQYF	TGTGCCAGCAGCTTAGAAACTGCGGGAGAGACCCAGTACTTC	NA	TRBV7-9	NA	TRBJ2-5
CASSLTGEYGYTF	TGTGCCAGCAGCCTGACAGGGGAATATGGCTACACCTTC	NA	TRBV25-1	TRBD1	TRBJ1-2
CASSSYSGRASITGELFF	TGTGCCAGCTCATCTTATAGCGGGAGGGCCTCCATCACCGGGGAGCTGTTTTTT	NA	TRBV18	TRBD2	TRBJ2-2
CASSLGVQGSSYNEQFF	TGCGCCAGCAGCTTGGGAGTACAGGGGAGCTCCTACAATGAGCAGTTCTTC	NA	TRBV5-1	TRBD1	TRBJ2-1
CASSRGRGRNQPQHF	TGTGCCAGCAGTAGGGGGCGGGGTCGCAATCAGCCCCAGCATTTT	NA	TRBV6-5	TRBD1	TRBJ1-5
CASSSGLAGTTDTQYF	TGTGCCAGCAGCTCAGGACTAGCGGGGACCACAGATACGCAGTATTTT	NA	TRBV5-4	TRBD2	TRBJ2-3
CASSDWEGEGWSYEQYF	TGTGCCAGCAGTGATTGGGAGGGCGAAGGGTGGTCCTACGAGCAGTACTTC	NA	TRBV6-1	TRBD2	TRBJ2-7
CASSLSDKPEETQYF	TGTGCCAGCAGCTTATCCGACAAACCCGAGGAGACCCAGTACTTC	NA	TRBV7-3	NA	TRBJ2-5
CASRGQQSANEKLFF	TGTGCCAGCAGGGGACAACAGAGTGCAAATGAAAAACTGTTTTTT	NA	TRBV28	NA	TRBJ1-4
CASSQGDSQETQYF	TGTGCCAGCAGCCAAGGGGACAGCCAAGAGACCCAGTACTTC	NA	TRBV4-2	TRBD1	TRBJ2-5
CASSRGGEYKLFF	TGTGCCAGCAGCCGGGGGGGCGAGTATAAGCTGTTTTTT	once	TRBV27	TRBD2	TRBJ2-2
CASSFVGSNQPQHF	TGTGCCAGCAGCTTCGTCGGTAGCAATCAGCCCCAGCATTTT	NA	TRBV4-2	NA	TRBJ1-5
CASSYGAVINSPLHF	TGTGCCAGCAGTTATGGGGCCGTTATTAATTCACCCCTCCACTTT	NA	TRBV6-5	NA	TRBJ1-6
CASSTLALDEQFF	TGTGCCAGCTCCACATTAGCGCTAGATGAGCAGTTCTTC	NA	TRBV18	NA	TRBJ2-1
CASSSGPGTEAFF	TGCGCCAGCAGCTCAGGGCCGGGCACTGAAGCTTTCTTT	NA	TRBV4-1	NA	TRBJ1-1